A few counts support the clone carrying this TCR beta chain. Antigen specificity is unknown. The source of the sample is a study of a mutant IDH1 vaccine in newly diagnosed glioma. The germline V gene encodes CDR1 LNHDA and CDR2 SQIVND (reference sequence). This CDR3 has 15 residues. Trimming removed 3 bases from V and 7 bases from J, with 15 bases in between. Time point noted: week 5, during vaccination. Every single dose of the vaccine, 300 ug of mutant IDH1 20-mer peptide, came with topical imiquimod. The repertoire was sequenced with immunoSEQ multiplex PCR; TCRdb's copy has only in-frame clones and lacks some. The sample consists of some 48,000 clones, around 80% of them appearing once.

The TCR was taken from a woman aged 40 to 49 with glioma. The chain combines TRBV19 with TRBJ2-2; no reliable D call. The material sequenced was PBMCs, taken from a glioma patient whose treatment included an IDH1 peptide vaccine. CDR3 sequence (DNA): TGTGCCAGTAGTATCCCCTTCTTTAAGCACGGGGAGCTGTTTTTT. This gives the protein CASSIPFFKHGELFF. Full variable domain (missing parts from reference TRBV19 and TRBJ2-2): DGGITQSPKYLFRKEGQNVTLSCEQNLNHDAMYWYRQDPGQGLRLIYYSQIVNDFQKGDIAEGYSVSREKKESFPLTVTSAQKNPTAFYLCASSIPFFKHGELFFGEGSRLTVL.